This TCR beta chain was retrieved from a study of blood T cell repertoires in COVID-19. Across the study: The analysed material was cDNA or gDNA that came from T cells, B-cell-depleted T cells, or PBMCs.

Between the trimmed V and J ends, which lost 2 bases and 6 bases, there was a span of 8 bases. The CDR3 has 13 amino acids. Germline V gene data show CDR1 as LGHNA and CDR2 as YSLEER. Produced via immunoSEQ multiplex PCR; TCRdb's table is partial and in-frame only. The sample shows 150,000 to 200,000 clones, about 86% of them seen only once. This clone was observed a handful of times. The V gene is TRBV4-3, the J gene TRBJ1-5, with no clear D. The sequenced material came from peripheral blood. The TCR was taken from a man aged 50-59 years with active or convalescent COVID-19. CDR3 residues: CASSQQLLQPQHF. For the CDR3, the DNA is TGCGCCAGCAGCCAACAGTTGCTTCAGCCCCAGCATTTT.